The 14 T cell receptor beta chains in this list originate from one sample, sequenced in a study of T-cell reconstitution after alpha-beta-depleted transplantation in children. Library preparation (for TCRbeta) was performed with unique molecular identifiers. TCRdb independently ran MiXCR on the PCR reads; one entry per CDR3 protein. The sample includes about 580,000 distinct CDR3 sequences, roughly 23% of them seen just once. The source was PBMCs, mostly from graft donor cells, collected 360 days after TCRalphabeta/CD19-depleted stem cell transplant. Receptors were obtained from a boy in the first two years of life who had a stem cell transplant for acute myeloid leukemia, so the T cells may come from the graft donor.

This clonotype was recorded many times. The chain is built from TRBV7-2 and TRBJ2-1; possibly TRBD2 for D (6 bases). The V and J ends lost 4 bases and 13 bases respectively, with 20 bases between them. The CDR3 runs 14 residues. Germline V CDR1 and CDR2: SGHTA, FQGNSA. The CDR3 protein is CASSSYTSSGRQFF. In nucleotides, the CDR3 is TGTGCCAGCAGCTCCTACACTAGTAGCGGCCGCCAGTTCTTC.

This clonotype was detected many times. The gene calls are TRBV3-1 and TRBJ2-5; D gene uncertain. The V and J ends lost 4 bases and 1 base respectively, with 13 bases between them. This CDR3 is built from 15 residues. Germline assignment: CDR1 LGHDT and CDR2 YNNKEL (reference sequence). The CDR3 spells CASSPLGSSQETQYF. The CDR3 nucleotides are TGTGCCAGCAGCCCTCTGGGAAGTTCCCAAGAGACCCAGTACTTC.

V usage is TRBV10-3 and J usage is TRBJ2-2; 7 bases match TRBD1. The CDR3 consists of 15 residues. Trimming at V came to 4 bases and at J to 0 bases, leaving 2 bases not matched to a gene. Per the germline V gene, CDR1 is ENHRY and CDR2 is SYGVKD. This CDR3 reads CAISGDRANTGELFF. In nucleotides, the CDR3 is TGTGCCATCAGTGGCGACAGGGCGAACACCGGGGAGCTGTTTTTT.

V and J are TRBV29-1 and TRBJ1-1; tentatively, D is TRBD1 (5 bases). V lost 2 bases and J 8 bases, leaving 15 bases between the germline ends. The CDR3 contains 13 residues. The V gene's germline CDR1 is SQVTM and CDR2 ANQGSEA. The CDR3 DNA sequence: TGCAGCGTTGAAACCAGGGCGGATCTCGAAGCTTTCTTT. Amino acid sequence: CSVETRADLEAFF. Full variable domain (missing parts from reference TRBV29-1 and TRBJ1-1): SAVISQKPSRDICQRGTSLTIQCQVDSQVTMMFWYRQQPGQSLTLIATANQGSEATYESGFVIDKFPISRPNLTFSTLTVSNMSPEDSSIYLCSVETRADLEAFFGQGTRLTVV.

The rearrangement uses TRBV14 and TRBJ2-5, with D uncertain. CDR3 length: 15 residues. In germline, CDR1 is SGHDN, CDR2 FVKESK. The ends were cut back, 1 base at V and 5 bases at J, with 14 bases in the middle. DNA of the CDR3: TGTGCCAGCAGCCAAGTACGTCTGGTCGGCGAGACCCAGTACTTC. It is translated as CASSQVRLVGETQYF.

This clonotype was seen a few times. J is TRBJ2-2 and V is TRBV27; D perhaps matches TRBD2 (6 bases). This CDR3 spans 12 amino acids. V was shortened by 10 bases and J by 3 bases, with 9 bases between the two germline ends. Germline CDR1 and CDR2: MNHEY and SMNVEV (reference sequence). The CDR3 DNA is TGTGCCACCGGGGGTGACACCGGGGAGCTGTTTTTT. Residues: CATGGDTGELFF.

At least ten counts were recorded for this clonotype. J is TRBJ2-1 and V is TRBV20-1; the D is unclear. The CDR3 consists of 8 residues. CDR1 and CDR2 from the germline V gene are DFQATT and SNEGSKA (reference sequence). This chain's CDR3 is CSANEQFF. The CDR3 bases are TGCAGCGCCAATGAGCAGTTCTTC.

This chain connects TRBV4-1 to TRBJ2-7, with 7 bases fitting TRBD2. Trimming cost V 1 base and J 4 bases; bases outside gene matches: 7. The CDR3 is 15 amino acids. The V gene's germline CDR1 is MGHRA and CDR2 YSYEKL. The CDR3 bases are TGCGCCAGCAGCCAAGGGGCTAGCGGTGGTTACGAGCAGTACGTC. Encoded protein: CASSQGASGGYEQYV.

This clonotype was counted between two and nine times. This chain joins TRBV6-5 and TRBJ1-5; D perhaps matches TRBD1 (5 bases). V shed 7 bases and J shed 5 bases, with 18 bases lying between them. The germline V gene encodes CDR1 MNHEY and CDR2 SVGAGI. The CDR3 is 15 amino acids. CDR3 sequence (DNA): TGTGCCAGCACCAAATCTTTACAGGCCCATCAGCCCCAGCATTTT. Its translation is CASTKSLQAHQPQHF.

This clonotype was observed many times. The rearrangement joins TRBV20-1 to TRBJ2-7, with a tentative D call TRBD2 (6 bases). V was shortened by 5 bases and J by 2 bases, with 16 bases between the two germline ends. CDR3 length equals 14 residues. From germline, CDR1 is DFQATT and CDR2 SNEGSKA (reference sequence). As DNA, the CDR3 is TGCAGTGCTTTAACCGGGACTCTTCCCTACGAGCAGTACTTC. It yields the protein CSALTGTLPYEQYF.

This clonotype was counted between two and nine times. This chain joins TRBV20-1 and TRBJ2-7; a possible D gene is TRBD2 (5 bases). Trimming shortened V by 6 bases and J by 4 bases, and 19 bases separated the two germline ends. The CDR3 totals 14 residues. Per germline, CDR1 DFQATT and CDR2 SNEGSKA (reference sequence). The CDR3 loop reads CSATKEQEAYEQYV. Here the CDR3 DNA reads TGCAGTGCGACGAAGGAGCAGGAGGCTTACGAGCAGTACGTC.

The chain joins TRBV6-1 to TRBJ2-7, with 7 bases matching TRBD1. This CDR3 has 12 amino acids. Germline V gene lookup returns CDR1 MNHNS and CDR2 SASEGT. V was pared by 5 bases and J by 6 bases, with 4 bases of the junction left unmatched. CDR3 in amino acids: CASSPTGFEQYV. For the CDR3, the DNA is TGTGCCAGCAGTCCGACAGGGTTCGAGCAGTACGTC.

This clonotype occurred a few times. The chain is built from TRBV7-9 and TRBJ2-7; a weak D match, TRBD1 (6 bases). The V and J ends lost 3 bases and 4 bases respectively, with 13 bases between them. The germline V gene encodes CDR1 SEHNR and CDR2 FQNEAQ (reference sequence). This CDR3 spans 14 amino acids. CDR3 protein: CASSFRGLPYEQYF. The CDR3 DNA sequence: TGTGCCAGCAGCTTCAGGGGTCTTCCGTACGAGCAGTACTTC.

This clonotype was seen only a few times. The chain joins TRBV12-3 or TRBV12-4 to TRBJ1-5; D call uncertain. The germline V and J ends were trimmed by 5 bases and 3 bases, with 8 bases remaining between them. The CDR3 spans 13 residues. CDR3 DNA: TGTGCCAGCAGTACTCAGGACAATCAGCCCCAGCATTTT. Translating it yields CASSTQDNQPQHF.